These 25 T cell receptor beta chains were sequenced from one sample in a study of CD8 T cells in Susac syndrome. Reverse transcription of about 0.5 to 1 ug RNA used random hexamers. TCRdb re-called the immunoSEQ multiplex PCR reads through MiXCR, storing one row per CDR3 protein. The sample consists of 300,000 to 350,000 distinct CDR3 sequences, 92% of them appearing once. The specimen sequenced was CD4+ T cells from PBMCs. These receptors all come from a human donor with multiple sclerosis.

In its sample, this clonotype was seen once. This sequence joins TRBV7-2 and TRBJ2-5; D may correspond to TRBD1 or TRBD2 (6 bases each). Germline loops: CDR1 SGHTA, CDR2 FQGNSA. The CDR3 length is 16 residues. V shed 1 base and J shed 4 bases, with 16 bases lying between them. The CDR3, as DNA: TGTGCCAGCAGCTTAGGCCGGGGGCCGGGGGTAGAGACCCAGTACTTC. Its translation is CASSLGRGPGVETQYF.

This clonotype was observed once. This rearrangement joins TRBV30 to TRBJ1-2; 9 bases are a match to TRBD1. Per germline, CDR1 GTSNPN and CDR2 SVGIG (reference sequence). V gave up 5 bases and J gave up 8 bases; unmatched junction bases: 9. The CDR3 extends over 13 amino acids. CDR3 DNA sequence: TGTGCCTGGGGTACAGGGGGCCCAGGGGGCTACACCTTC. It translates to CAWGTGGPGGYTF.

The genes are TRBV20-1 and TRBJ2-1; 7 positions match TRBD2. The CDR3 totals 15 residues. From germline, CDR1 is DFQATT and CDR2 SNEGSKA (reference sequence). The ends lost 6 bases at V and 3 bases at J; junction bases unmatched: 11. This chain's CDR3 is CSASTPGLHYNEQFF. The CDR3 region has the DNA TGCAGTGCGAGTACCCCGGGACTACACTACAATGAGCAGTTCTTC.

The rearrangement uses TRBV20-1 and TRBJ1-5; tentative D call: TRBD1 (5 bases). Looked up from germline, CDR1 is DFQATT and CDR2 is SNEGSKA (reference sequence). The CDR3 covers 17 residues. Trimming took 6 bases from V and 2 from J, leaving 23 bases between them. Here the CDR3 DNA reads TGCAGTGCGAGGCCCGCGACAGTGGGGGACGGCAATCAGCCCCAGCATTTT. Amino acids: CSARPATVGDGNQPQHF.

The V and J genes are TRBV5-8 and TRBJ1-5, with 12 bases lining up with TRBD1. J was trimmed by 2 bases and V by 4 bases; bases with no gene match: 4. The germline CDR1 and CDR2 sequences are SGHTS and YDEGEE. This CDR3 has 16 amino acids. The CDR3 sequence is CASSTGQGARNQPQHF. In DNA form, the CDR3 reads TGTGCCAGCAGCACGGGACAGGGGGCTCGCAATCAGCCCCAGCATTTT. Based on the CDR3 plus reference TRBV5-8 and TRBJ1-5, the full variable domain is EAGVTQSPTHLIKTRGQQATLRCSPISGHTSVYWYQQALGLGLQFLLWYDEGEERNRGNFPPRFSGRQFPNYSSELNVNALELEDSALYLCASSTGQGARNQPQHFGDGTRLSIL.

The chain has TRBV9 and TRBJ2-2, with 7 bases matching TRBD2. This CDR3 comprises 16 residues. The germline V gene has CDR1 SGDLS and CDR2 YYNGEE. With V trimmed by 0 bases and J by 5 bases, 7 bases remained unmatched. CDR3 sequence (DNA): TGTGCCAGCAGCGTAGACGGAGCGGGACGGACCGGGGAGCTGTTTTTT. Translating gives CASSVDGAGRTGELFF. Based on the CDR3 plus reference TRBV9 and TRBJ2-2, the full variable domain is DSGVTQTPKHLITATGQRVTLRCSPRSGDLSVYWYQQSLDQGLQFLIQYYNGEERAKGNILERFSAQQFPDLHSELNLSSLELGDSALYFCASSVDGAGRTGELFFGEGSRLTVL.

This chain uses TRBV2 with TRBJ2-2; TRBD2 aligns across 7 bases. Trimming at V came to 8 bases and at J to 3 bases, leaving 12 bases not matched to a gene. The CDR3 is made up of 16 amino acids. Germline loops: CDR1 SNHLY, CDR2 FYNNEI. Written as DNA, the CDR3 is TGTGCCAGCCTCCGCCCGGGGAGGGGATACACCGGGGAGCTGTTTTTT. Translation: CASLRPGRGYTGELFF.

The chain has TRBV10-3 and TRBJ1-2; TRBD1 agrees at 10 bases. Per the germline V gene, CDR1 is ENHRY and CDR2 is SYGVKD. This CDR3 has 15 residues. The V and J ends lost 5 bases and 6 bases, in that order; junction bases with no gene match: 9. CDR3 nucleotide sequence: TGTGCCATCAGTTCGACAGGGGGCATGGGAGATGGCTACACCTTC. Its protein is CAISSTGGMGDGYTF.

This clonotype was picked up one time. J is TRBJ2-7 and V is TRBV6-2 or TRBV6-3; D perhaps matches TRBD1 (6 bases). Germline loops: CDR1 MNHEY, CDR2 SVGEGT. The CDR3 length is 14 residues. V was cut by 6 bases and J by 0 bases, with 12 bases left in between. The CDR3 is CASRQTGSSYEQYF. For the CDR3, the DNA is TGTGCCAGCAGACAAACAGGGAGCTCCTACGAGCAGTACTTC.

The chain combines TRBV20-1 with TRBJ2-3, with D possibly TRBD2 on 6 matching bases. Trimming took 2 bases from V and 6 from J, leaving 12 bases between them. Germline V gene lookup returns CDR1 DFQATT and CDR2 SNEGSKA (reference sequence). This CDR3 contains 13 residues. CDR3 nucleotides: TGCAGTGCTAGATGGACCAGCGGGGATACGCAGTATTTT. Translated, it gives CSARWTSGDTQYF.

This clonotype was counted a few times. The CDR3 DNA sequence: TGTGCCAGCAGTTCCGTTTCAGATACGCAGTATTTT. Encoded protein: CASSSVSDTQYF. The genes are TRBV6-2 or TRBV6-3 and TRBJ2-3; unclear D gene. Germline-derived CDR1 and CDR2 are MNHEY and SVGEGT. The CDR3 has 12 residues. V gave up 4 bases and J gave up 4 bases, with 6 bases separating them.

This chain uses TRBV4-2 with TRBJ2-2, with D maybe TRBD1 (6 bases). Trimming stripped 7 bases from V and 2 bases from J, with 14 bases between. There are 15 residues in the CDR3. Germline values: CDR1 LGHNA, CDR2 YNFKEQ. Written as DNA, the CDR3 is TGTGCCAGCACTCACGTAGGGGGAAACACCGGGGAGCTGTTTTTT. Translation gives CASTHVGGNTGELFF.

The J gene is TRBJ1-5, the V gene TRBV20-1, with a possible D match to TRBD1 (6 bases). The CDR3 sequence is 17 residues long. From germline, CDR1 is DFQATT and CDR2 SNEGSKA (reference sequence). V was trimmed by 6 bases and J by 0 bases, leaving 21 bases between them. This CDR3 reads CSARRAGAGNSNQPQHF. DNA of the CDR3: TGCAGTGCCCGAAGGGCGGGGGCTGGTAATAGCAATCAGCCCCAGCATTTT.

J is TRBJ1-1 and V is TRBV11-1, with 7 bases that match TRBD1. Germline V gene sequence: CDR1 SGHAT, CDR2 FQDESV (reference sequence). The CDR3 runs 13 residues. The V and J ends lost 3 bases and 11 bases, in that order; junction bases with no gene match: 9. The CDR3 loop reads CASSFPGTVQAFF. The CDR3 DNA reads TGTGCCAGCAGCTTCCCCGGGACAGTACAGGCTTTCTTT.

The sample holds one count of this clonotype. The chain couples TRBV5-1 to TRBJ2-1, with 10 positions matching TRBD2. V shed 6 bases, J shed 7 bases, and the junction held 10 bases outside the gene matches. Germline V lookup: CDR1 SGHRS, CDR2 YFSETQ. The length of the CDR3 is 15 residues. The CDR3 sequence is CASNKAGGPFNEQFF. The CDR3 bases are TGCGCCAGCAACAAAGCGGGGGGGCCGTTTAATGAGCAGTTCTTC.

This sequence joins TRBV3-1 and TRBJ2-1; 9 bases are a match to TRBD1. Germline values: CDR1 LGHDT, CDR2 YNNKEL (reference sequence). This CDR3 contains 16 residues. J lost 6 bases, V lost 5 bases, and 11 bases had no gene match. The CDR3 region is CASSYYRDRVGNEQFF. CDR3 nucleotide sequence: TGTGCCAGCAGCTATTACCGGGACAGGGTCGGCAATGAGCAGTTCTTC.

Here the CDR3 DNA reads TGTGCCAGCAGCCCTCGAGGCAGGGGGCGAAATCAGCCCCAGCATTTT. Amino acid sequence: CASSPRGRGRNQPQHF. V gene TRBV6-1 combines with J gene TRBJ1-5; 8 nucleotides match TRBD1. In germline, CDR1 is MNHNS, CDR2 SASEGT. Trimming removed 6 bases from V and 4 bases from J; junction bases left unmatched: 11. This CDR3 has 16 amino acids.

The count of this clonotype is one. CDR3: CSARGGRGYQETQYF. For the CDR3, the DNA is TGCAGTGCTAGAGGGGGCCGGGGGTACCAAGAGACCCAGTACTTC. The rearrangement links TRBV20-1 to TRBJ2-5, with D maybe TRBD2 (6 bases). Germline-derived CDR1 and CDR2 are DFQATT and SNEGSKA (reference sequence). The CDR3 runs 15 residues. V was cut by 1 base and J by 0 bases, with 12 bases left in between.

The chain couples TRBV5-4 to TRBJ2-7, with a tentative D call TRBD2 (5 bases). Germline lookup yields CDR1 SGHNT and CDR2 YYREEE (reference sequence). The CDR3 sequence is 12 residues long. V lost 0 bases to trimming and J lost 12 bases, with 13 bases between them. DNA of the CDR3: TGTGCCAGCAGCTTGGTCGGGGTTGAGTGGTACTTC. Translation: CASSLVGVEWYF.

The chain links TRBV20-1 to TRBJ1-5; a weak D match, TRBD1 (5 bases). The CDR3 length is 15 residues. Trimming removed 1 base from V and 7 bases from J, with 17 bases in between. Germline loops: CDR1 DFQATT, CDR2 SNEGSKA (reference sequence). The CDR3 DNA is TGCAGTGCTAGAGGCACCCGGCAGGGTGAACAGCCCCAGCATTTT. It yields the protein CSARGTRQGEQPQHF.

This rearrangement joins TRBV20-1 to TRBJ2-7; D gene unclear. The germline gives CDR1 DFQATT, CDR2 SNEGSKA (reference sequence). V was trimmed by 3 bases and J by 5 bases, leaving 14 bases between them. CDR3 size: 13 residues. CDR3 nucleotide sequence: TGCAGTGCTAGGGCGGCAAATCGGGACGAGCAGTACTTC. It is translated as CSARAANRDEQYF.

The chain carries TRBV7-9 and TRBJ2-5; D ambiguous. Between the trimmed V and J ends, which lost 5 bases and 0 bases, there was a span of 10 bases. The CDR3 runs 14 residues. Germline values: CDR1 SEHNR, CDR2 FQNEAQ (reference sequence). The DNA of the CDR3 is TGTGCCAGCAGCCCGAGTGTGTACCAAGAGACCCAGTACTTC. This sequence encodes CASSPSVYQETQYF.

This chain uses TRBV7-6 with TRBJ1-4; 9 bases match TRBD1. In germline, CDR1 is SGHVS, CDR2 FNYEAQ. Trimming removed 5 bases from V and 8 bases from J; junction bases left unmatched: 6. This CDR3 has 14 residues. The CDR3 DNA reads TGTGCCAGCAGCCGGGACAGGGCGGGCGAAAAACTGTTTTTT. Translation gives CASSRDRAGEKLFF.

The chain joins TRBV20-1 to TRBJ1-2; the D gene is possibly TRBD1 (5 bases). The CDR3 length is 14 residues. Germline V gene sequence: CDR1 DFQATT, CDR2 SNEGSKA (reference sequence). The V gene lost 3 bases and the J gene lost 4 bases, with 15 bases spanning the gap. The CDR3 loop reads CSASFRDVPYGYTF. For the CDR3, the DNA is TGCAGTGCTAGCTTCCGGGACGTTCCCTATGGCTACACCTTC.

The CDR3 nucleotides read TGTGCCAGCAGCCCCGCCTCCGGGACCCTGCTGTGGTACACCTTC. Amino acid sequence: CASSPASGTLLWYTF. The chain recombines TRBV6-1 with TRBJ1-2, with a tentative D call TRBD1 (5 bases). Trimming took 6 bases from V and 11 from J, leaving 25 bases between them. CDR1 MNHNS and CDR2 SASEGT come from the germline V gene. The CDR3 is 15 amino acids.